This TCR beta chain was found in a study of technical replicates of blood from several donors. Here immunoSEQ multiplex PCR was the method, and the copy in TCRdb shows in-frame clones only, minus some. The sample comprises about 80,000 clones, about nine tenths of which are singletons, and under 0.5% rests with the top ten. What was sequenced was T cells isolated from PBMCs. The sequence was obtained from a human donor in good health.

Written as DNA, the CDR3 is TGTGCCAGCAGTTTATGGCGGGAGGTCACCGGGGAGCTGTTTTTT. Amino acids: CASSLWREVTGELFF. The V and J genes are TRBV28 and TRBJ2-2, with TRBD2 matching 8 bases. The CDR3 length is 15 residues. V lost 0 bases to trimming and J lost 4 bases; unmatched junction nucleotides: 1. Germline CDR1 MDHEN, CDR2 SYDVKM.